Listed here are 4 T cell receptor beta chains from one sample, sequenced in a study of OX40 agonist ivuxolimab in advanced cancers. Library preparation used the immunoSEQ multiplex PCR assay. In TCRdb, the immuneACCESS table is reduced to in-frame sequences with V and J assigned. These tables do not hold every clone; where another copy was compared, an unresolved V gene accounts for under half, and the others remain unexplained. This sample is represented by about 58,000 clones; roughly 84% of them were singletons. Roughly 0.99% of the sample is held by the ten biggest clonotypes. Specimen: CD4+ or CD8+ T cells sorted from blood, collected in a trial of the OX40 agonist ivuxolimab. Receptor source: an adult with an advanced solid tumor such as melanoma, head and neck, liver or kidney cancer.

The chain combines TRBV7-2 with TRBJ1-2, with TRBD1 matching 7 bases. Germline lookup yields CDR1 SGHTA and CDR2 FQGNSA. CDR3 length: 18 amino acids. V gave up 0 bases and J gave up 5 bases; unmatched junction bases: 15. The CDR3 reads CASSLARGRGQYPYGYTF. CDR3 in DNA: TGTGCCAGCAGCTTAGCGCGAGGTAGGGGACAGTATCCGTATGGCTACACCTTC.

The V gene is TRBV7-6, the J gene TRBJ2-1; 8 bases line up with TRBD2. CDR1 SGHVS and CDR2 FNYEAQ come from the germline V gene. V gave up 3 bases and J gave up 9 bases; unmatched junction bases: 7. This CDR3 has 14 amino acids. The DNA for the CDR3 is TGTGCCAGCAGCTTTAACGGGGGGGCTGGTGAGCAGTTCTTC. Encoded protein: CASSFNGGAGEQFF.

CDR3 loop: CATSRAVGMETQYF. DNA of the CDR3: TGTGCCACCAGCAGAGCCGTAGGGATGGAGACCCAGTACTTC. The rearrangement links TRBV15 to TRBJ2-5; the D is unclear. Trimming pared 1 base from V and 5 bases from J, leaving 11 bases between. This CDR3 region has 14 residues. Germline CDR1 and CDR2: LNHNV and YYDKDF (reference sequence).

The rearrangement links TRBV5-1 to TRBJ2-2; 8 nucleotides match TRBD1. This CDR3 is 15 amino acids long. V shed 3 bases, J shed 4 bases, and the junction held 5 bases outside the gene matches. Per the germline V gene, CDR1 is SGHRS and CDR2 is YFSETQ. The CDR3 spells CASSSDRGPTGELFF. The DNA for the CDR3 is TGCGCCAGCAGCTCTGACAGGGGCCCCACCGGGGAGCTGTTTTTT.